Below, 17 T cell receptor beta chains from the same sample are listed, as sequenced in a study of blood T cell repertoires in COVID-19. Sequencing used immunoSEQ multiplex PCR; TCRdb keeps in-frame clones, though not all of them. The table lists a few hundred thousand clones, about 89% of them singletons. Sequenced: PBMCs or T cells enriched from blood (not recorded which). The source is a woman aged 25 to 39 who had recovered from COVID-19.

This chain joins TRBV4-2 and TRBJ1-2; 8 bases agree with TRBD1. The CDR3 is 17 amino acids. Germline CDR1 and CDR2: LGHNA and YNFKEQ. Trimming cost V 3 bases and J 5 bases; bases outside gene matches: 14. The CDR3 is CASSQAVGQGRLYGYTF. The CDR3 DNA reads TGTGCCAGCAGCCAGGCTGTCGGACAGGGTAGACTTTATGGCTACACCTTC.

The chain is built from TRBV5-1 and TRBJ2-1, with 9 positions matching TRBD2. J gave up 4 bases and V 0 bases, and 14 bases lay outside the gene matches. The CDR3 is 19 residues long. Germline CDR1 and CDR2: SGHRS and YFSETQ. As DNA, the CDR3 is TGCGCCAGCAGCTTGGAAGTTGTTAGCGGGAGAGGAAGGTACAATGAGCAGTTCTTC. This codes for CASSLEVVSGRGRYNEQFF. Together with reference TRBV5-1 and TRBJ2-1, the CDR3 gives the full variable domain: KAGVTQTPRYLIKTRGQQVTLSCSPISGHRSVSWYQQTPGQGLQFLFEYFSETQRNKGNFPGRFSGRQFSNSRSEMNVSTLELGDSALYLCASSLEVVSGRGRYNEQFFGPGTRLTVL.

The CDR3 sequence is CASSQERSPNYGYTF. The CDR3 DNA sequence: TGCGCCAGCAGCCAAGAGCGGAGTCCTAACTATGGCTACACCTTC. V usage is TRBV4-3 and J usage is TRBJ1-2; D is unresolved. There are 15 residues in the CDR3. V was shortened by 0 bases and J by 0 bases, with 8 bases between the two germline ends. Germline V gives CDR1 LGHNA, CDR2 YSLEER.

The CDR3 nucleotides are TGTGCCAGCAGCTCCTTATCCGGGTTGAACTATGGCTACACCTTC. Amino acids: CASSSLSGLNYGYTF. The chain combines TRBV7-8 with TRBJ1-2, with no clear D. Germline V gene sequence: CDR1 SGHVS, CDR2 FQNEAQ. This CDR3 has 15 residues. V gave up 4 bases and J gave up 2 bases, with 14 bases separating them. Together with reference TRBV7-8 and TRBJ1-2, the CDR3 gives the full variable domain: GAGVSQSPRYKVAKRGQDVALRCDPISGHVSLFWYQQALGQGPEFLTYFQNEAQLDKSGLPSDRFFAERPEGSVSTLKIQRTQQEDSAVYLCASSSLSGLNYGYTFGSGTRLTVV.

Remarks on this clone: This CDR3 is also generated by other DNA sequences in the sample. The rearrangement joins TRBV7-2 to TRBJ2-3, with TRBD2 matching 11 bases. The CDR3 length is 14 residues. Germline trimming cut 5 bases from V and 5 bases from J; bases unmatched to any gene: 3. The V gene's germline CDR1 is SGHTA and CDR2 FQGNSA. For the CDR3, the DNA is TGTGCCAGCAGCCCCGGACTAGCGGGAGATACGCAGTATTTT. This sequence encodes CASSPGLAGDTQYF.

V is TRBV12-3 or TRBV12-4 and J is TRBJ1-5; D not resolved. The V end was cut by 5 bases, the J end by 5 bases, with 10 bases between. This CDR3 spans 13 amino acids. The CDR3 spells CASSLTRDQPQHF. CDR3 coding DNA: TGTGCCAGCAGTCTAACTAGGGATCAGCCCCAGCATTTT.

V and J are TRBV19 and TRBJ1-3; 7 bases are a match to TRBD1. Germline V lookup: CDR1 LNHDA, CDR2 SQIVND (reference sequence). The ends lost 5 bases at V and 1 base at J; junction bases unmatched: 11. The CDR3 loop spans 17 amino acids. The DNA for the CDR3 is TGTGCCAGTAGTGCGCTGCGAAGGGGGCTGTCTGGAAACACCATATATTTT. This codes for CASSALRRGLSGNTIYF. The full variable domain, with the rest looked up from reference TRBV19 and TRBJ1-3, is DGGITQSPKYLFRKEGQNVTLSCEQNLNHDAMYWYRQDPGQGLRLIYYSQIVNDFQKGDIAEGYSVSREKKESFPLTVTSAQKNPTAFYLCASSALRRGLSGNTIYFGEGSWLTVV.

This rearrangement joins TRBV24-1 to TRBJ2-1; 8 bases fit TRBD1. Trimming took 9 bases from V and 4 from J; bases not matched to a gene: 4. Germline CDR1 is KGHDR and CDR2 is SFDVKD. The CDR3 loop spans 13 amino acids. As DNA, the CDR3 is TGTGCCACCTCCGGGACAGGTTACAATGAGCAGTTCTTC. Protein sequence: CATSGTGYNEQFF.

Concerning this clone: This same CDR3 is encoded by further DNA sequences in the sample. This chain links TRBV28 with TRBJ2-7, with D possibly being TRBD1 (6 bases). This CDR3 has 13 amino acids. Per germline, CDR1 MDHEN and CDR2 SYDVKM. V gave up 6 bases and J gave up 2 bases, with 11 bases separating them. The CDR3 DNA is TGTGCCAGCAGCCGGACAGCTACCTACGAGCAGTACTTC. Translating gives CASSRTATYEQYF.

The chain has TRBV7-3 and TRBJ1-1; D perhaps matches TRBD1 (6 bases). V lost 5 bases and J lost 5, with 18 bases in between. CDR3 length: 15 amino acids. Germline V gene sequence: CDR1 SGHTA, CDR2 FQGTGA. CDR3 in DNA: TGTGCCAGCAGCCCAGGGGTTGGAGCGTGGACTGAAGCTTTCTTT. It encodes CASSPGVGAWTEAFF.

The rearrangement joins TRBV7-3 to TRBJ1-2; possibly TRBD1 for D (6 bases). The CDR3 runs 13 residues. Trimming stripped 5 bases from V and 2 bases from J, with 9 bases between. Germline CDR1 is SGHTA and CDR2 is FQGTGA. Here the CDR3 reads CASSPDSNYGYTF. The CDR3 DNA sequence: TGTGCCAGCAGCCCGGACAGCAACTATGGCTACACCTTC.

This clone was observed once. This chain joins TRBV5-5 and TRBJ1-3, with D hard to call. The germline V and J ends were trimmed by 1 base and 2 bases, with 10 bases remaining between them. The germline V gene encodes CDR1 SGHKS and CDR2 YYEKEE (reference sequence). The CDR3 consists of 15 residues. The CDR3 region has the DNA TGTGCCAGCAGCTTGATACAGTCTCCTGGAAACACCATATATTTT. It codes for CASSLIQSPGNTIYF.

In its sample, this clone was seen once. The DNA of the CDR3 is TGTGCCACCAGTGATTCCAGACTAGCGGGGCACAATGAGCAGTTCTTC. As protein: CATSDSRLAGHNEQFF. The gene calls are TRBV24-1 and TRBJ2-1, with 11 bases aligning to TRBD2. The CDR3 runs to 16 residues. V gave up 2 bases and J gave up 5 bases; unmatched junction bases: 4. Looked up from germline, CDR1 is KGHDR and CDR2 is SFDVKD.

The chain couples TRBV19 to TRBJ2-2, with 8 bases aligning to TRBD2. This CDR3 spans 15 amino acids. V lost 10 bases and J lost 4; bases outside the gene matches: 11. The germline V gene has CDR1 LNHDA and CDR2 SQIVND (reference sequence). The CDR3 sequence: CATRTREAGTGELFF. DNA of the CDR3: TGTGCCACTCGAACGCGGGAGGCTGGCACCGGGGAGCTGTTTTTT.

This clone occurred once. The gene calls are TRBV2 and TRBJ1-5; no reliable D call. The CDR3 is 17 amino acids. Per germline, CDR1 SNHLY and CDR2 FYNNEI. Trimming left V 1 base short and J 0 bases short, with 13 bases between. The CDR3 DNA reads as TGTGCCAGCAGTGAAGAACTTAGAAGGAGTAGCAATCAGCCCCAGCATTTT. Translated: CASSEELRRSSNQPQHF.

V usage is TRBV11-2 and J usage is TRBJ2-1; possibly TRBD1 for D (5 bases). This CDR3 contains 14 residues. Per germline, CDR1 SGHAT and CDR2 FQNNGV. The V and J ends lost 0 bases and 6 bases respectively, with 9 bases between them. Here the CDR3 DNA reads TGTGCCAGCAGCTTAGATAGGGGCGGCAATGAGCAGTTCTTC. It is translated as CASSLDRGGNEQFF.

This rearrangement joins TRBV6-5 to TRBJ1-1; the match to TRBD1 covers 7 bases. This CDR3 comprises 15 residues. From germline, CDR1 is MNHEY and CDR2 SVGAGI. V was pared by 0 bases and J by 4 bases, with 5 bases of the junction left unmatched. The CDR3 here is CASSYSKGAGTEAFF. The CDR3 DNA reads as TGTGCCAGCAGTTACTCGAAGGGGGCAGGCACTGAAGCTTTCTTT.